This record covers a single TCR beta chain. The antigen this receptor binds is unknown. Per-nucleotide qualities are absent, and no much larger clonotype sits a single base away. The data were obtained in a study of blood T cell repertoires in COVID-19 (dated by TCRdb to 2019 to 2021). Describing the broader study: Samples covering the acute and convalescent phases of COVID-19 were provided by collaborators in the United States, Italy and Spain. The material from the prospective study consisted of cDNA or gDNA derived from T cells, B-cell-depleted T cells, or PBMCs. Deeply sampled blood TCRbeta repertoires from subjects exposed to, actively infected with, or recovered from COVID-19 were included in the dataset. The repertoires were released in a freely available public database meant as a resource for research on the immune response to SARS-CoV-2. The samples were drawn from two sources: the first 160 participants of the ongoing ImmuneRACE study, and 1,200 or so subjects contributed by 6 global collaborators. The sample metadata nearly always contained a de-identified subject ID, COVID-19 status, age in years and sex. Where HLA class I and class II types were available, the types were taken from metadata supplied by the sample provider, not from assay-based typing.

The immunoSEQ Assay, a bias-controlled multiplex PCR, was used to amplify TCRbeta CDR3 regions from genomic DNA. Per the original workflow: The number of nucleated cells in each sample was estimated from the amplification of reference gene primers within the assay. Sequence reads were collapsed and filtered to measure the absolute abundance of every unique TCRbeta CDR3 rearrangement. For each sample, productive Simpson clonality was calculated as the square root of Simpson's diversity index across productive rearrangements. Not all clones reach the TCRdb copy of this immuneACCESS table, which keeps in-frame sequences only. Checked studies attribute under half of the gap to unresolved V genes and leave the rest unexplained. V and J calls and clone size follow that table, whereas D and trimming were derived from the DNA. Here the sample has 100,000 or so clones; approximately 86% occur a single time. The top ten hold about 2.5% of the sample.

The CDR1 and CDR2 encoded by the germline V gene are MDHEN and SYDVKM. The CDR3 spans 11 residues, from the cysteine through the phenylalanine. Only the CDR3 part of the read is kept: 33 bases, read in frame from the first base. Enrolling through a virtual design, the prospective study's participants ranged in age from roughly 18 to 89 years and lived across about two dozen United States geographic areas. In the prospective study, cohorts were assigned on the basis of participant-reported clinical history obtained from a screening survey and a study questionnaire. Recovered participants in ImmuneRACE Cohort 3 were defined as having two consecutive negative NP/OP PCR tests, clearance from a healthcare professional, or resolution of symptoms. Each participant in the prospective study had whole blood, serum and a nasopharyngeal or oropharyngeal swab collected by mobile phlebotomists. Prospective study participants could optionally give additional blood draws and questionnaires over an approximately 2-month period. Before DNA extraction, blood samples from the prospective study were shipped at room temperature or frozen.

Points the paper makes about the study in general: The quantity of clinical and demographic metadata differed by source and by participant and was supplied without curation.

The specimen was PBMCs or T cells enriched from blood (not recorded which). The receptor chain draws on TRBV28 and TRBJ2-7, and TRBD2 may be the D gene, going by 7 matching bases. This TCR derives from a woman in her forties or fifties who had recovered from COVID-19. CDR3 region: CAGGGVTEQYF. The DNA sequence is TGTGCGGGAGGGGGAGTAACCGAGCAGTACTTC.